The 27 T cell receptor beta chains below all came from one sample that was sequenced in a study of blood T cell repertoires in COVID-19. The assay was immunoSEQ multiplex PCR, and TCRdb's table has in-frame clones only and misses some. The repertoire holds roughly 400,000 clones, with approximately 91% as singletons. The sample was PBMCs or T cells enriched from blood (not recorded which). The receptors were sampled from a woman younger than 35 who had been exposed to COVID-19.

This chain connects TRBV14 to TRBJ2-2, with D possibly being TRBD1 (6 bases). The CDR3 loop spans 16 amino acids. Trimming stripped 6 bases from V and 5 bases from J, with 19 bases between. Germline CDR1 reads SGHDN; CDR2 reads FVKESK. In DNA, the CDR3 is TGTGCCAGCAGTCGGGACACTTTACTAGGAACCGGGGAGCTGTTTTTT. Its protein is CASSRDTLLGTGELFF.

Worth noting for this clone: Additional DNA sequences in this sample encode the identical CDR3. This chain connects TRBV19 to TRBJ1-1; 8 bases fit TRBD1. The V gene end was trimmed by 5 bases and the J gene end by 1 base; junction bases not matched to a gene: 3. Germline V gene sequence: CDR1 LNHDA, CDR2 SQIVND (reference sequence). This CDR3 is built from 14 residues. The CDR3 loop is CASSLGTGNTEAFF. Here the CDR3 DNA reads TGTGCCAGTAGTCTCGGGACAGGGAACACTGAAGCTTTCTTT.

The gene calls are TRBV5-5 and TRBJ2-2; TRBD2 matches 11 bases. This CDR3 spans 18 amino acids. CDR1 is SGHKS, CDR2 YYEKEE, per germline (reference sequence). The J segment lost 3 bases and the V segment lost 4 bases, leaving 11 bases of the junction unmatched. CDR3 region: CASSTRPTSGSYTGELFF. DNA for the CDR3: TGTGCCAGCAGCACCCGCCCAACTAGCGGGAGTTACACCGGGGAGCTGTTTTTT.

J is TRBJ1-6 and V is TRBV7-8; 10 nucleotides agree with TRBD1. The J segment lost 9 bases and the V segment lost 3 bases, leaving 8 bases of the junction unmatched. The length of the CDR3 is 16 residues. Germline assignment: CDR1 SGHVS and CDR2 FQNEAQ. The chain's CDR3 is CASSLGQGIVSSPLHF. The CDR3 bases are TGTGCCAGCAGCTTGGGACAGGGGATCGTATCTTCACCCCTCCACTTT. The full variable domain, its missing parts supplied by reference TRBV7-8 and TRBJ1-6, is GAGVSQSPRYKVAKRGQDVALRCDPISGHVSLFWYQQALGQGPEFLTYFQNEAQLDKSGLPSDRFFAERPEGSVSTLKIQRTQQEDSAVYLCASSLGQGIVSSPLHFGNGTRLTVT.

The V and J genes are TRBV9 and TRBJ2-1; TRBD2 aligns across 11 bases. Germline loops: CDR1 SGDLS, CDR2 YYNGEE. CDR3 length: 16 residues. Germline trimming cut 1 base from V and 4 bases from J; bases unmatched to any gene: 4. The CDR3 sequence: CASSVLASGGYNEQFF. The CDR3 bases are TGTGCCAGCAGCGTACTCGCTAGCGGGGGGTACAATGAGCAGTTCTTC.

The chain combines TRBV5-1 with TRBJ2-1, with 10 bases lining up with TRBD1. Per the germline V gene, CDR1 is SGHRS and CDR2 is YFSETQ. J gave up 10 bases and V 3 bases, and 7 bases lay outside the gene matches. This CDR3 contains 14 residues. The CDR3 protein is CASSSRQGAGEQFF. In nucleotides, the CDR3 is TGCGCCAGCAGCTCTAGACAGGGGGCGGGGGAGCAGTTCTTC.

The J gene is TRBJ1-4, the V gene TRBV6-2 or TRBV6-3; D ambiguous. Trimming shortened V by 2 bases and J by 7 bases, and 17 bases separated the two germline ends. CDR1 is MNHEY, CDR2 SVGEGT, per germline. This CDR3 comprises 16 residues. The CDR3 sequence: CASSYTEVEVAEKLFF. DNA for the CDR3: TGTGCCAGCAGTTACACGGAGGTCGAGGTAGCTGAAAAACTGTTTTTT.

The J gene is TRBJ2-3, the V gene TRBV7-8, with 12 nucleotides matching TRBD2. After removal of 2 bases from V and 6 bases from J, the junction contained 6 bases not matched to a gene. The germline CDR1 and CDR2 sequences are SGHVS and FQNEAQ. This CDR3 spans 16 amino acids. Here the CDR3 DNA reads TGTGCCAGCAGCTTACGGACTAGCGGGGCACGGGATACGCAGTATTTT. Translated, it gives CASSLRTSGARDTQYF.

The chain couples TRBV10-3 to TRBJ1-1; the D is unclear. Looked up from germline, CDR1 is ENHRY and CDR2 is SYGVKD. V shed 11 bases and J shed 3 bases, with 13 bases lying between them. CDR3 length: 12 amino acids. The CDR3 loop reads CAARHTDTEAFF. The CDR3 DNA sequence: TGTGCCGCAAGACACACGGACACTGAAGCTTTCTTT.

The V gene is TRBV11-2, the J gene TRBJ2-7, with a possible D match to TRBD1 (6 bases). V was trimmed by 1 base and J by 2 bases, leaving 9 bases between them. This CDR3 is built from 14 residues. The germline V gene encodes CDR1 SGHAT and CDR2 FQNNGV. This chain's CDR3 is CASSLGTATYEQYF. The CDR3 bases are TGTGCCAGCAGCTTAGGGACAGCTACCTACGAGCAGTACTTC.

The chain couples TRBV30 to TRBJ1-5, with D maybe TRBD1 (5 bases). This CDR3 comprises 13 residues. From germline, CDR1 is GTSNPN and CDR2 SVGIG (reference sequence). The V end was cut by 2 bases, the J end by 1 base, with 6 bases between. The CDR3 DNA follows: TGTGCCTGGAGTTCAGGGAGCAATCAGCCCCAGCATTTT. It encodes CAWSSGSNQPQHF.

V gene TRBV6-5 combines with J gene TRBJ1-2, with 7 positions matching TRBD1. CDR1 and CDR2 from the germline V gene are MNHEY and SVGAGI. There are 13 residues in the CDR3. Trimming cost V 4 bases and J 4 bases; bases outside gene matches: 3. The CDR3 region has the DNA TGTGCCAGCAGTTGGGACAGACTCTATGGCTACACCTTC. Protein sequence: CASSWDRLYGYTF.

This chain links TRBV5-4 with TRBJ2-1; 7 bases agree with TRBD2. CDR3 size: 12 residues. Trimming removed 0 bases from V and 10 bases from J; junction bases left unmatched: 1. Germline V gene sequence: CDR1 SGHNT, CDR2 YYREEE (reference sequence). CDR3 sequence: CASSLAGGEQFF. CDR3 in DNA: TGTGCCAGCAGCTTGGCCGGGGGGGAGCAGTTCTTC.

The gene calls are TRBV7-3 and TRBJ1-6; D is possibly TRBD1 (5 bases). V lost 2 bases to trimming and J lost 7 bases, with 12 bases between them. The length of the CDR3 is 15 residues. Per germline, CDR1 SGHTA and CDR2 FQGTGA. This CDR3 reads CASSLGQGGNSPLHF. The CDR3 DNA is TGTGCCAGCAGCTTAGGGCAGGGTGGAAATTCACCCCTCCACTTT.

The chain joins TRBV7-9 to TRBJ2-1; weak D call: TRBD2 (6 bases). The germline V gene encodes CDR1 SEHNR and CDR2 FQNEAQ (reference sequence). The CDR3 spans 14 residues. V was trimmed by 3 bases and J by 6 bases, leaving 12 bases between them. CDR3 coding DNA: TGTGCCAGCAGCTTGCCAGGAGGGCCCAATGAGCAGTTCTTC. Residues: CASSLPGGPNEQFF.

This CDR3 is CASSVISGSNNEQFF. In nucleotides, the CDR3 is TGTGCCAGCAGCGTAATTAGCGGGAGCAACAATGAGCAGTTCTTC. This rearrangement joins TRBV9 to TRBJ2-1; 9 bases match TRBD2. The CDR3 is 15 amino acids. Germline values: CDR1 SGDLS, CDR2 YYNGEE. Trimming took 1 base from V and 5 from J; bases not matched to a gene: 4.

About this clone: This CDR3 is also generated by other DNA sequences in the sample. The chain is built from TRBV5-1 and TRBJ2-2; weak D call: TRBD1 (5 bases). V lost 2 bases, J lost 1 base, and 6 bases lay in between. CDR3 size: 14 residues. Germline CDR1 and CDR2: SGHRS and YFSETQ. This chain's CDR3 is CASSFGQNTGELFF. CDR3 nucleotide sequence: TGCGCCAGCAGCTTTGGACAGAACACCGGGGAGCTGTTTTTT.

A word on this clone: The sample holds other DNA sequences that translate to the same CDR3. The rearrangement uses TRBV15 and TRBJ1-5, with 10 bases aligning to TRBD1. After removal of 3 bases from V and 9 bases from J, the junction contained 2 bases not matched to a gene. The germline V gene has CDR1 LNHNV and CDR2 YYDKDF (reference sequence). The CDR3 runs to 13 residues. The CDR3 loop reads CATSRDRGWPQHF. The CDR3 coding sequence is TGTGCCACCAGCAGGGACAGGGGGTGGCCCCAGCATTTT.

The chain joins TRBV10-3 to TRBJ2-7; 10 nucleotides match TRBD2. Germline lookup yields CDR1 ENHRY and CDR2 SYGVKD. J lost 1 base, V lost 6 bases, and 9 bases had no gene match. The CDR3 is made up of 16 amino acids. The CDR3 sequence: CAISGSAGGPSYEQYF. DNA of the CDR3: TGTGCCATCAGCGGATCAGCGGGAGGGCCTTCCTACGAGCAGTACTTC.

The chain links TRBV28 to TRBJ1-2, with TRBD1 identical over 7 bases. V was clipped by 3 bases and J by 5 bases; unmatched bases: 6. CDR1 and CDR2 from the germline V gene are MDHEN and SYDVKM. The CDR3 spans 14 residues. The CDR3 loop is CASSFGTGVYGYTF. DNA of the CDR3: TGTGCCAGCAGTTTTGGAACAGGGGTTTATGGCTACACCTTC.

J is TRBJ1-4 and V is TRBV7-9; TRBD1 matches 7 bases. The CDR3 length is 16 residues. The germline CDR1 and CDR2 sequences are SEHNR and FQNEAQ (reference sequence). The junction had 10 bases not matched to a gene; V was cut back by 1 base and J by 8 bases. The CDR3 region is CASSLEGAFSVEKLFF. CDR3 DNA: TGTGCCAGCAGCTTAGAGGGGGCCTTCTCCGTAGAAAAACTGTTTTTT.

The chain links TRBV5-4 to TRBJ1-4; D might be TRBD1 (5 bases). Trimming left V 2 bases short and J 0 bases short, with 17 bases between. This CDR3 is 18 amino acids long. The V gene's germline CDR1 is SGHNT and CDR2 YYREEE (reference sequence). CDR3 loop: CASSFFGGSAATNEKLFF. The CDR3 DNA sequence: TGTGCCAGCAGCTTCTTCGGGGGGTCAGCTGCAACTAATGAAAAACTGTTTTTT.

This chain links TRBV29-1 with TRBJ1-1; 8 positions agree with TRBD1. Germline CDR1 and CDR2: SQVTM and ANQGSEA. J lost 11 bases, V lost 4 bases, and 6 bases had no gene match. This CDR3 has 11 residues. In DNA form, the CDR3 reads TGCAGCGTTGCCCCGACAGGGGAGGCTTTCTTT. This codes for CSVAPTGEAFF.

A remark on this clone: Because the CDR3 is missing its conserved closing phenylalanine or tryptophan, this is likely a read error. The DNA is omitted, as the CDR3 cannot be located on it reliably, and the CDR3 follows TCRdb's listing. The rearrangement links TRBV7-8 to TRBJ1-1; the DNA was not compared with TRBD1, the D call given in the table. Germline-derived CDR1 and CDR2 are SGHVS and FQNEAQ. The CDR3 extends over 12 residues, inclusive of both ends. The CDR3 sequence is CASSPGAGEDVI.

This chain's CDR3 is CASSLAQARYGYTF. The DNA for the CDR3 is TGTGCCAGCAGCTTAGCACAGGCTCGCTATGGCTACACCTTC. The chain couples TRBV11-2 to TRBJ1-2, with D possibly being TRBD1 (5 bases). The germline CDR1 and CDR2 sequences are SGHAT and FQNNGV. CDR3 length: 14 amino acids. Trimming left V 1 base short and J 4 bases short, with 10 bases between.

This sequence joins TRBV19 and TRBJ2-1, with a tentative D call TRBD2 (7 bases). Between the trimmed V and J ends, which lost 5 bases and 10 bases, there was a span of 21 bases. CDR1 LNHDA and CDR2 SQIVND come from the germline V gene (reference sequence). The CDR3 totals 15 residues. The CDR3 protein is CASSPPLWGGSEQFF. As DNA, the CDR3 is TGTGCCAGTAGTCCCCCGTTGTGGGGGGGCAGCGAGCAGTTCTTC. Based on the CDR3 plus reference TRBV19 and TRBJ2-1, the full variable domain is DGGITQSPKYLFRKEGQNVTLSCEQNLNHDAMYWYRQDPGQGLRLIYYSQIVNDFQKGDIAEGYSVSREKKESFPLTVTSAQKNPTAFYLCASSPPLWGGSEQFFGPGTRLTVL.

This chain joins TRBV28 and TRBJ1-1; the match to TRBD1 covers 7 bases. The V and J ends lost 10 bases and 0 bases, in that order; junction bases with no gene match: 5. Germline V gene lookup returns CDR1 MDHEN and CDR2 SYDVKM. There are 13 residues in the CDR3. CDR3 in amino acids: CANRGGVNTEAFF. As DNA, the CDR3 is TGTGCCAACCGAGGGGGCGTGAACACTGAAGCTTTCTTT.